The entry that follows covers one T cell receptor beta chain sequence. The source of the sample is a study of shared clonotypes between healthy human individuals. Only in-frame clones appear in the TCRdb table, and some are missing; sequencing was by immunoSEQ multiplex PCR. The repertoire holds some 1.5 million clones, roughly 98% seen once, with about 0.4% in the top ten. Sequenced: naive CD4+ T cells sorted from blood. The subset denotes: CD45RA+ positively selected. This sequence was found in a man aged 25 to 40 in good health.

CDR3: CASSESGTGGHEQFF. The CDR3 nucleotides read TGTGCCAGCAGTGAATCCGGGACAGGGGGTCATGAGCAGTTCTTC. The chain recombines TRBV25-1 with TRBJ2-1, with TRBD1 matching 11 bases. The CDR3 is made up of 15 amino acids. The germline CDR1 and CDR2 sequences are MGHDK and SYGVNS. V dropped 1 base and J dropped 8; count of bases not matched to a gene: 4.